Following are 28 T cell receptor beta chains from one sample sequenced in a study of shared clonotypes between healthy human individuals. The method was immunoSEQ multiplex PCR; TCRdb's version includes in-frame clones alone and lacks a portion of them. The table has some 2 million clones, over 85% seen once; the top ten hold roughly 0.13%. Material: naive CD4+ T cells sorted from blood. The sample's subset: CD45RA+ positively selected. Receptor source: a man younger than 35 in good health.

About this clone: The sample contains more than one DNA sequence encoding this CDR3. The chain is built from TRBV30 and TRBJ2-5; D may be TRBD1 (5 bases). V dropped 2 bases and J dropped 2 bases, with 6 bases sitting between them. The CDR3 runs 12 residues. The V gene's germline CDR1 is GTSNPN and CDR2 SVGIG (reference sequence). CDR3 nucleotide sequence: TGTGCCTGGAGTCAGGGTCAAGAGACCCAGTACTTC. Its translation is CAWSQGQETQYF.

The chain is built from TRBV10-3 and TRBJ1-1, with D unclear. The germline V and J ends were trimmed by 5 bases and 4 bases, with 8 bases remaining between them. This CDR3 has 12 residues. CDR1 is ENHRY, CDR2 SYGVKD, per germline. CDR3 coding DNA: TGTGCCATCAGTCGGTTTGGCACTGAAGCTTTCTTT. Its protein product is CAISRFGTEAFF.

A single count supports this clone. The CDR3 loop reads CAIRDRMDYGYTF. Here the CDR3 DNA reads TGTGCCATCAGGGACAGGATGGACTATGGCTACACCTTC. The chain uses TRBV10-3 and TRBJ1-2; TRBD1 agrees at 7 bases. CDR3 length: 13 residues. Germline values: CDR1 ENHRY, CDR2 SYGVKD. The trim removed 6 bases at V and 3 bases at J, leaving 4 bases unmatched.

The chain uses TRBV6-5 and TRBJ1-2, with D possibly matching TRBD1 (6 bases). Germline CDR1 MNHEY, CDR2 SVGAGI. CDR3 length: 15 residues. Trimming took 2 bases from V and 1 from J, leaving 11 bases between them. CDR3 DNA: TGTGCCAGCAGTTACCCCGCAGGGGTTAACTATGGCTACACCTTC. It specifies CASSYPAGVNYGYTF.

The rearrangement joins TRBV28 to TRBJ1-5; D gene uncertain. Germline V gene lookup returns CDR1 MDHEN and CDR2 SYDVKM. Between the trimmed V and J ends, which lost 4 bases and 8 bases, there was a span of 12 bases. The CDR3 has 13 residues. CDR3 sequence reads: CASSSLRLEPQHF. CDR3 coding DNA: TGTGCCAGCAGTTCACTGAGATTAGAGCCCCAGCATTTT.

The gene calls are TRBV19 and TRBJ1-1, with 8 bases aligning to TRBD1. Germline values: CDR1 LNHDA, CDR2 SQIVND (reference sequence). Losses at the gene ends were 6 bases for V and 5 bases for J; bases not matched to a gene: 11. The CDR3 sequence is 15 residues long. This CDR3 is CASSDRGGVGTEAFF. In nucleotides, the CDR3 is TGTGCCAGTAGCGACAGGGGAGGAGTGGGGACTGAAGCTTTCTTT.

This sequence joins TRBV7-2 and TRBJ2-6; 11 bases map to TRBD2. Germline lookup yields CDR1 SGHTA and CDR2 FQGNSA. After removal of 6 bases from V and 4 bases from J, the junction contained 14 bases not matched to a gene. CDR3 length: 19 amino acids. CDR3 nucleotide sequence: TGTGCCAGCAGTCAAATGTCCCTAGCGGGAGGAATAGGGGCCAACGTCCTGACTTTC. Translated: CASSQMSLAGGIGANVLTF.

For this clone: A much larger clone differs from this one at a single base, so this may be a read error. Other DNA sequences in the sample encode the same CDR3. The rearrangement links TRBV11-2 to TRBJ2-2; no clear D gene. Trimming pared 3 bases from V and 3 bases from J, leaving 2 bases between. This CDR3 spans 12 amino acids. In germline, CDR1 is SGHAT, CDR2 FQNNGV. As DNA, the CDR3 is TGTGCCAGCAGCTTGGACACCGGGGAGCTGTTTTTT. This codes for CASSLDTGELFF.

With respect to this clone: A much larger clone lies a single base off, so this may be a read error. Here the CDR3 omits its conserved ending phenylalanine or tryptophan, so a read error is the likely source. The rearrangement joins TRBV5-6 to TRBJ1-2; no firm D call. This CDR3 contains 15 residues. CDR1 is SGHDT, CDR2 YYEEEE, per germline. With 6 bases removed from V and 4 bases from J, the gap between germline ends came to 19 bases. The CDR3 region has the DNA TGTGCCAGCACCATTTTAAGCCGGGCCGCCTATGGCTACACCTCC. This translates into CASTILSRAAYGYTS.

The chain carries TRBV11-3 and TRBJ2-5; 7 bases line up with TRBD1. The CDR3 is 15 residues long. Unmatched junction bases numbered 5, after V lost 0 bases and J lost 4 bases. In germline, CDR1 is SGHNT, CDR2 YENEEA. The CDR3 protein is CASSLDSGGRETQYF. Written as DNA, the CDR3 is TGTGCCAGCAGCTTAGACTCAGGGGGTCGAGAGACCCAGTACTTC.

This rearrangement joins TRBV7-9 to TRBJ1-6; 7 bases are a match to TRBD1. The CDR3 length is 15 residues. The V and J ends lost 3 bases and 6 bases, in that order; junction bases with no gene match: 5. The germline gives CDR1 SEHNR, CDR2 FQNEAQ (reference sequence). The CDR3 DNA reads TGTGCCAGCAGCTTCCTCCGGGACAGTAATTCACCCCTCCACTTT. It encodes CASSFLRDSNSPLHF.

Only one count was recorded for this clone. The chain combines TRBV27 with TRBJ2-3; D is possibly TRBD1 (5 bases). Per the germline V gene, CDR1 is MNHEY and CDR2 is SMNVEV (reference sequence). Trimming pared 0 bases from V and 1 base from J, leaving 14 bases between. The CDR3 spans 17 residues. CDR3 coding DNA: TGTGCCAGCAGTTTATCGTGGACATTCAGCGGCACAGATACGCAGTATTTT. It is translated as CASSLSWTFSGTDTQYF.

The table lists this clone with a count of one. The same CDR3 also results from other DNA sequences found in this sample. The chain couples TRBV9 to TRBJ1-4; TRBD1 matches at 8 bases. The CDR3 sequence is 14 residues long. The V gene end was trimmed by 2 bases and the J gene end by 8 bases; junction bases not matched to a gene: 5. The germline V gene has CDR1 SGDLS and CDR2 YYNGEE. DNA of the CDR3: TGTGCCAGCAGCGTTGGACAGGGTGGGGAAAAACTGTTTTTT. Amino acid sequence: CASSVGQGGEKLFF.

This chain joins TRBV18 and TRBJ1-1; tentatively, D is TRBD1 (6 bases). The CDR3 consists of 13 residues. The V end lost 8 bases, the J end lost 2 bases, and 12 bases lay between the germline ends. CDR1 and CDR2 from the germline V gene are KGHSH and LQKENI. The chain's CDR3 is CASTTGPNTEAFF. CDR3 bases: TGTGCCAGCACTACAGGGCCCAACACTGAAGCTTTCTTT.

The rearrangement links TRBV10-2 to TRBJ2-3; possibly TRBD2 for D (6 bases). Per germline, CDR1 WSHSY and CDR2 SAAADI. Trimming cost V 4 bases and J 2 bases, with 16 bases left between them. This CDR3 has 16 amino acids. The CDR3 nucleotides are TGCGCCAGCAGTGGGGACTGGGCCCTATTCACAGATACGCAGTATTTT. It yields the protein CASSGDWALFTDTQYF.

The J gene is TRBJ2-2, the V gene TRBV10-3; perhaps D is TRBD1 or TRBD2 (5 bases each). CDR1 ENHRY and CDR2 SYGVKD come from the germline V gene. V was pared by 0 bases and J by 7 bases, with 9 bases between. The CDR3 extends over 14 amino acids. DNA of the CDR3: TGTGCCATCAGTGAGTCGGGGACCTTCGGGGAGCTGTTTTTT. Protein: CAISESGTFGELFF.

The chain combines TRBV19 with TRBJ1-2; 9 nucleotides align to TRBD1. The CDR3 loop spans 17 amino acids. V lost 7 bases, J lost 3 bases, and 15 bases stayed unmatched. Germline lookup yields CDR1 LNHDA and CDR2 SQIVND (reference sequence). CDR3 nucleotide sequence: TGTGCCAGTACCAATCCCGGGACAGGGACGAACCACTATGGCTACACCTTC. It specifies CASTNPGTGTNHYGYTF.

V gene TRBV7-8 combines with J gene TRBJ2-5, with a possible D match to TRBD2 (7 bases). V shed 1 base and J shed 5 bases, with 20 bases lying between them. The CDR3 sequence is 17 residues long. Germline-derived CDR1 and CDR2 are SGHVS and FQNEAQ. CDR3 in DNA: TGTGCCAGCAGCTTAGTGAGAGGGGGGGGCGCGAGTGAGACCCAGTACTTC. This sequence encodes CASSLVRGGGASETQYF.

This clone was picked up a small number of times. The chain joins TRBV19 to TRBJ1-5; no clear D gene. Per germline, CDR1 LNHDA and CDR2 SQIVND (reference sequence). With 6 bases removed from V and 10 bases from J, the gap between germline ends came to 13 bases. This CDR3 is 12 amino acids long. The CDR3 bases are TGTGCCAGTAGGGGCGAGGGTGGCCCCCAGCATTTT. This encodes CASRGEGGPQHF. Supplemented by reference TRBV19 and TRBJ1-5, the full variable domain reads DGGITQSPKYLFRKEGQNVTLSCEQNLNHDAMYWYRQDPGQGLRLIYYSQIVNDFQKGDIAEGYSVSREKKESFPLTVTSAQKNPTAFYLCASRGEGGPQHFGDGTRLSIL.

CDR3 nucleotides: TGTGCCAGCAGTGTAGGTCTAGCGGGGGGGCGAGGGACAGATACGCAGTATTTT. Translated, it gives CASSVGLAGGRGTDTQYF. The genes are TRBV2 and TRBJ2-3, with 12 bases that match TRBD2. CDR3 length equals 18 residues. CDR1 SNHLY and CDR2 FYNNEI come from the germline V gene. Unmatched junction bases numbered 11, after V lost 4 bases and J lost 3 bases.

This clone appeared once. This chain links TRBV7-8 with TRBJ2-7; a weak D match, TRBD1 (6 bases). The CDR3 has 15 amino acids. CDR1 and CDR2 (germline): SGHVS, FQNEAQ. Trimming took 7 bases from V and 0 from J, leaving 16 bases between them. This CDR3 reads CASTYRAVDSYEQYF. For the CDR3, the DNA is TGTGCCAGCACCTACAGGGCGGTCGACTCCTACGAGCAGTACTTC.

The chain carries TRBV5-8 and TRBJ1-2; D perhaps matches TRBD1 (6 bases). Trimming removed 4 bases at V and 4 bases at J, with 11 bases between. The CDR3 is 13 amino acids. Per the germline V gene, CDR1 is SGHTS and CDR2 is YDEGEE. The CDR3 protein is CASSQDRSYGYTF. The DNA for the CDR3 is TGTGCCAGCAGCCAAGACAGGAGCTATGGCTACACCTTC.

The V and J genes are TRBV7-5 and TRBJ1-5. TRBV7-5 is noted as a pseudogene. The CDR3 is 10 residues long. Written as DNA, the CDR3 is TGTGCCAGACCGGACCAGCCCCAGCATTTT. Translating gives CARPDQPQHF.

The rearrangement links TRBV9 to TRBJ2-3; D is perhaps TRBD2 (6 bases). Trimming shortened V by 3 bases and J by 5 bases, and 13 bases separated the two germline ends. CDR3 length: 14 amino acids. Germline lookup yields CDR1 SGDLS and CDR2 YYNGEE. CDR3 region: CASSAGTLKDTQYF. The CDR3 coding sequence is TGTGCCAGCAGCGCCGGGACTCTAAAAGATACGCAGTATTTT.

This clone was picked up one time. The chain links TRBV11-2 to TRBJ2-7; D could derive from TRBD1 or TRBD2 (5 bases each). CDR1 and CDR2 (germline): SGHAT, FQNNGV. V was clipped by 4 bases and J by 2 bases, with 15 bases between them. The CDR3 extends over 15 amino acids. The CDR3 protein is CASSSSGTETYEQYF. CDR3 DNA sequence: TGTGCCAGCAGCTCGTCTGGGACGGAGACCTACGAGCAGTACTTC.

The chain has TRBV11-3 and TRBJ2-2; 12 bases map to TRBD2. The J segment lost 4 bases and the V segment lost 5 bases, leaving 2 bases of the junction unmatched. The CDR3 consists of 15 residues. Germline CDR1 is SGHNT and CDR2 is YENEEA. This CDR3 reads CASSRTSGVTGELFF. As DNA, the CDR3 is TGTGCCAGCAGCCGGACTAGCGGGGTCACCGGGGAGCTGTTTTTT.

This clone has a single count. This chain joins TRBV10-3 and TRBJ1-2; D is undetermined. Trimming shortened V by 0 bases and J by 2 bases, and 10 bases separated the two germline ends. CDR1 is ENHRY and CDR2 is SYGVKD in the germline V gene. The CDR3 runs to 15 residues. The DNA for the CDR3 is TGTGCCATCAGTGAGTCGCTGGGAGTGAACTATGGCTACACCTTC. Amino acids: CAISESLGVNYGYTF.

This clone came up once. The same CDR3 also results from other DNA sequences found in this sample. This chain links TRBV5-1 with TRBJ2-7, with D maybe TRBD1 (6 bases). V lost 0 bases and J 2 bases, leaving 12 bases between the germline ends. The V gene's germline CDR1 is SGHRS and CDR2 YFSETQ. This CDR3 comprises 15 residues. This CDR3 reads CASSLDGRGPYEQYF. The CDR3 DNA sequence: TGCGCCAGCAGCTTGGACGGCAGGGGCCCCTACGAGCAGTACTTC.